The present T cell receptor (beta chain) was sequenced within a study of graft-versus-host responses after intestinal transplantation. Across the whole study: Recipients had transplants, and these were multivisceral, liver-intestinal, or isolated intestinal. Every transplant recipient was induced with anti-thymocyte globulin, then maintained on tacrolimus and steroids for 2 to 3 years.

Assay used: immunoSEQ multiplex PCR; TCRdb lists only in-frame clones, some missing. The sample contains about 64,000 clones, roughly 90% of which appear only once. Trimming removed 1 base at V and 6 bases at J, with 12 bases between. The CDR3 length is 13 residues. Per germline, CDR1 SQVTM and CDR2 ANQGSEA. Regarding the study as a whole: Graft-donor T cell macrochimerism in patients accompanied high graft-versus-host to host-versus-graft clonal ratios in allografts. GvH clones surfaced in recipient marrow, some emerging earlier in ileum or blood.

This clone was counted a single time. Its antigen is not known. The TCR was taken from a human donor who was the organ donor for an intestinal transplant. Here the sequenced sample was unstimulated CD8+ T cells sorted from spleen or lymph node cells, taken before transplant. The chain links TRBV29-1 to TRBJ1-2, with D unresolved. The CDR3 is CSVEGTTADGYTF. DNA of the CDR3: TGCAGCGTTGAAGGTACAACAGCGGATGGCTACACCTTC. The complete variable domain, with remaining parts taken from reference TRBV29-1 and TRBJ1-2, reads SAVISQKPSRDICQRGTSLTIQCQVDSQVTMMFWYRQQPGQSLTLIATANQGSEATYESGFVIDKFPISRPNLTFSTLTVSNMSPEDSSIYLCSVEGTTADGYTFGSGTRLTVV.